Each of the 20 T cell receptor beta chains below was sequenced from the same sample in a study of CD8+ T cells in alopecia areata. Extracted RNA was reverse transcribed into cDNA, the sequencing template. Sequencing was performed with immunoSEQ multiplex PCR; in TCRdb, only in-frame clones are kept and a portion is missing. The sample records over 250,000 clones, 50% to 75% being singletons. Treatment given: oral pan-JAK inhibitor, 5-10 mg twice daily. The specimen comprised CD4+ T cells sorted from blood, sampled at approximately week 51, from a patient treated with tofacitinib. These receptors were obtained from a human donor with alopecia areata.

The chain employs TRBV10-2 and TRBJ1-2; 7 bases are shared with TRBD1. The CDR3 runs 13 residues. The germline gives CDR1 WSHSY, CDR2 SAAADI. V shed 4 bases, J shed 4 bases, and the junction held 3 bases outside the gene matches. CDR3 bases: TGCGCCAGCAGTGGGGGACAGTCCTATGGCTACACCTTC. The encoded protein is CASSGGQSYGYTF.

V gene TRBV6-4 combines with J gene TRBJ2-7, with 7 bases aligning to TRBD2. The junction had 5 bases not matched to a gene; V was cut back by 5 bases and J by 4 bases. CDR3 length equals 13 residues. Germline loops: CDR1 MRHNA, CDR2 SNTAGT. The DNA of the CDR3 is TGTGCCAGCAGTCCCTCGGGGGGTTACGAGCAGTACTTC. Its translation: CASSPSGGYEQYF.

This clone was observed many times. The chain links TRBV10-3 to TRBJ1-1; D is unclear. The CDR3 is 13 amino acids. Germline assignment: CDR1 ENHRY and CDR2 SYGVKD. Trimming pared 3 bases from V and 1 base from J, leaving 6 bases between. CDR3 nucleotide sequence: TGTGCCATCAGTGAAGCGGGGAACACTGAAGCTTTCTTT. This codes for CAISEAGNTEAFF.

This clone showed up just a few times. This sequence joins TRBV27 and TRBJ2-1; D gene unclear. Looked up from germline, CDR1 is MNHEY and CDR2 is SMNVEV (reference sequence). CDR3 length equals 13 residues. V gave up 0 bases and J gave up 5 bases, with 5 bases separating them. The CDR3 nucleotides are TGTGCCAGCAGTTTATCGCAGAACAATGAGCAGTTCTTC. This codes for CASSLSQNNEQFF.

The V gene is TRBV6-5, the J gene TRBJ1-1, with D unresolved. Germline V gene lookup returns CDR1 MNHEY and CDR2 SVGAGI. The CDR3 loop spans 13 amino acids. Trimming took 6 bases from V and 0 from J, leaving 8 bases between them. In nucleotides, the CDR3 is TGTGCCAGCAGCTCTAAGATGAACACTGAAGCTTTCTTT. It codes for CASSSKMNTEAFF.

This chain joins TRBV29-1 and TRBJ1-4, with 7 bases matching TRBD1. The CDR3 is 13 residues long. Trimming at V came to 7 bases and at J to 4 bases, leaving 6 bases not matched to a gene. Looked up from germline, CDR1 is SQVTM and CDR2 is ANQGSEA. The CDR3 nucleotides read TGCAGCGCCATACAGGGGAGTAATGAAAAACTGTTTTTT. Its protein product is CSAIQGSNEKLFF. Using reference TRBV29-1 and TRBJ1-4 for the parts outside the CDR3, the full variable domain is SAVISQKPSRDICQRGTSLTIQCQVDSQVTMMFWYRQQPGQSLTLIATANQGSEATYESGFVIDKFPISRPNLTFSTLTVSNMSPEDSSIYLCSAIQGSNEKLFFGSGTQLSVL.

The chain combines TRBV30 with TRBJ1-1; D is ambiguous. Trimming cost V 1 base and J 7 bases, with 13 bases left between them. The CDR3 spans 13 residues. The germline gives CDR1 GTSNPN, CDR2 SVGIG (reference sequence). In DNA form, the CDR3 reads TGTGCCTGGAGTGGGACCGACGGGGATGAAGCTTTCTTT. Translation gives CAWSGTDGDEAFF.

The chain links TRBV30 to TRBJ2-2, with a possible D match to TRBD1 (6 bases). Trimming left V 0 bases short and J 7 bases short, with 9 bases between. CDR1 and CDR2 (germline): GTSNPN, SVGIG (reference sequence). This CDR3 is 13 amino acids long. CDR3 bases: TGTGCCTGGAGTGTACAGGGAAACGGGGAGCTGTTTTTT. Its protein product is CAWSVQGNGELFF.

Concerning this clone itself: At one end, the junction sequence differs from germline, possibly due to a read error. This chain uses TRBV7-7 with TRBJ2-3, with 9 nucleotides matching TRBD2. Germline values: CDR1 SSHAT, CDR2 FNYEAQ (reference sequence). This CDR3 has 15 amino acids. This chain's CDR3 is CASSPSSGERKAQYF. CDR3 coding DNA: TGTGCTAGCAGCCCGTCTAGCGGGGAGAGGAAGGCGCAGTATTTT.

This rearrangement joins TRBV6-1 to TRBJ1-6; D is unclear. Trimming left V 2 bases short and J 14 bases short, with 16 bases between. This CDR3 has 14 amino acids. Germline CDR1 MNHNS, CDR2 SASEGT. This CDR3 reads CASSEKAPSSSLHF. DNA for the CDR3: TGTGCCAGCAGTGAAAAGGCCCCAAGCTCGTCCCTCCACTTT.

The chain employs TRBV25-1 and TRBJ2-6, with D hard to call. Germline CDR1 reads MGHDK; CDR2 reads SYGVNS. Trimming took off 2 bases at V and 1 base at J, with 3 bases between the two ends. This CDR3 is built from 14 residues. The CDR3 DNA is TGTGCCAGCAGTGAACCTTCTGGGGCCAACGTCCTGACTTTC. This translates into CASSEPSGANVLTF.

This clone was observed a handful of times. The chain carries TRBV29-1 and TRBJ2-2, with D uncertain. This CDR3 is built from 14 residues. V lost 4 bases to trimming and J lost 4 bases, with 13 bases between them. The germline CDR1 and CDR2 sequences are SQVTM and ANQGSEA. The CDR3 loop reads CSVVVGRVTGELFF. CDR3 DNA: TGCAGCGTTGTCGTGGGCCGGGTCACCGGGGAGCTGTTTTTT.

This chain links TRBV7-6 with TRBJ1-1; D remains ambiguous. The CDR3 covers 15 residues. The V gene lost 4 bases and the J gene lost 1 base, with 13 bases spanning the gap. Germline CDR1 and CDR2: SGHVS and FNYEAQ. For the CDR3, the DNA is TGTGCCAGCAGCTCCGCTAGATCAGGGAACACTGAAGCTTTCTTT. Translated, it gives CASSSARSGNTEAFF. The full variable domain, with the rest looked up from reference TRBV7-6 and TRBJ1-1, is GAGVSQSPRYKVTKRGQDVALRCDPISGHVSLYWYRQALGQGPEFLTYFNYEAQQDKSGLPNDRFSAERPEGSISTLTIQRTEQRDSAMYRCASSSARSGNTEAFFGQGTRLTVV.

The gene calls are TRBV2 and TRBJ1-6; TRBD1 might be the D (6 bases). Germline CDR1 and CDR2: SNHLY and FYNNEI. V was trimmed by 6 bases and J by 7 bases, leaving 13 bases between them. The CDR3 totals 14 residues. CDR3 protein: CASSLQGGNSPLHF. DNA of the CDR3: TGTGCCAGCAGCTTACAGGGAGGGAATTCACCCCTCCACTTT.

The chain has TRBV9 and TRBJ1-1; D is unclear. CDR1 and CDR2 from the germline V gene are SGDLS and YYNGEE. V gave up 4 bases and J gave up 1 base, with 8 bases separating them. This CDR3 is 13 amino acids long. The CDR3 DNA follows: TGTGCCAGCAGCCGTCGACCGAACACTGAAGCTTTCTTT. Translated, it gives CASSRRPNTEAFF.

CDR3 sequence: CASSVAGGRNQPQHF. For the CDR3, the DNA is TGTGCCAGCAGTGTGGCAGGGGGCCGCAATCAGCCCCAGCATTTT. This rearrangement joins TRBV2 to TRBJ1-5, with 8 bases matching TRBD1. Germline CDR1 SNHLY, CDR2 FYNNEI. The CDR3 runs to 15 residues. V was clipped by 4 bases and J by 2 bases; unmatched bases: 4.

This chain's CDR3 is CASSLANEQYF. In DNA, the CDR3 is TGCGCCAGCAGCTTGGCAAACGAGCAGTACTTC. V and J are TRBV5-1 and TRBJ2-7; the D is unclear. The CDR3 is 11 residues long. The germline V and J ends were trimmed by 0 bases and 5 bases, with 3 bases remaining between them. The germline gives CDR1 SGHRS, CDR2 YFSETQ.

This sequence joins TRBV27 and TRBJ2-1, with D tentatively TRBD1 or TRBD2 (6 bases each). CDR3 length equals 14 residues. CDR1 and CDR2 (germline): MNHEY, SMNVEV (reference sequence). Trimming pared 8 bases from V and 1 base from J, leaving 12 bases between. CDR3 amino acids: CASYGGSSYNEQFF. DNA of the CDR3: TGTGCCAGCTACGGGGGCAGTTCCTACAATGAGCAGTTCTTC.

The V and J genes are TRBV4-1 and TRBJ2-3, with D possibly being TRBD1 or TRBD2 (5 bases each). The CDR3 covers 19 residues. The ends were cut back, 0 bases at V and 0 bases at J, with 19 bases in the middle. Germline V gene data show CDR1 as MGHRA and CDR2 as YSYEKL. CDR3 residues: CASSQEGTWDPGSTDTQYF. CDR3 DNA: TGCGCCAGCAGCCAAGAGGGGACGTGGGATCCAGGGAGCACAGATACGCAGTATTTT.

CDR3 coding DNA: TGTGCCACCAGCAGAGCCCGCCAGGGGGCGAATCTAGATGAGCAGTTCTTC. Its protein product is CATSRARQGANLDEQFF. The chain has TRBV15 and TRBJ2-1, with 8 bases identical to TRBD1. Trimming took 1 base from V and 8 from J; bases not matched to a gene: 13. This CDR3 has 17 residues. Germline CDR1 reads LNHNV; CDR2 reads YYDKDF (reference sequence).